Listed below are T cell receptor beta chains from one sample, sequenced in a study of blood T cell repertoires in COVID-19. Produced via immunoSEQ multiplex PCR; TCRdb's table is partial and in-frame only. The profile shows about 210,000 clones, about 86% of them singletons. Material: peripheral blood. These receptor sequences come from a middle-aged man with active or convalescent COVID-19. CDR3s include the opening cysteine and the closing phenylalanine or tryptophan. A D gene is named only where the DNA matches it firmly. Expanded clones are given a class, and other clones once, few, many or no size at all.

j_gene,v_gene,abundance,d_gene,CDR3aa,CDR3nt
TRBJ1-1,TRBV6-5,NA,NA,CASRAGYLANTEAFF,TGTGCCAGCAGGGCAGGGTATCTCGCGAACACTGAAGCTTTCTTT
TRBJ1-2,TRBV28,NA,TRBD1,CASSPTGKGDGYTF,TGTGCCAGCAGCCCGACAGGGAAGGGCGATGGCTACACCTTC
TRBJ2-7,TRBV4-3,NA,TRBD1,CASSQSRTGPYEQYF,TGCGCCAGCAGCCAATCAAGGACAGGGCCCTACGAGCAGTACTTC
TRBJ1-2,TRBV21-1,NA,NA,CASSKARTGGGYGYTF,TGTGCCAGCAGCAAAGCGCGGACAGGGGGCGGCTATGGCTACACCTTC
TRBJ1-1,TRBV7-9,NA,NA,CASSPVEAVNTEAFF,TGTGCCAGCAGCCCGGTTGAGGCCGTGAACACTGAAGCTTTCTTT
TRBJ1-1,TRBV19,NA,TRBD1,CASSPNRGGMYTEAFF,TGTGCCAGTAGTCCCAACAGGGGAGGTATGTACACTGAAGCTTTCTTT
TRBJ2-5,TRBV3-1/TRBV3-2,NA,TRBD2,CASSHVKGTTRWTQYF,TGTGCCAGCAGCCATGTCAAGGGGACTACCCGGTGGACCCAGTACTTC
TRBJ2-2,TRBV24-1,once,TRBD2,CATHAGSAAGGFTGELFF,TGTGCCACCCATGCAGGATCTGCGGCGGGAGGGTTCACCGGGGAGCTGTTTTTT
TRBJ2-2,TRBV5-1,NA,NA,CASQGSPFNTGELFF,TGCGCCAGCCAGGGGAGCCCCTTTAACACCGGGGAGCTGTTTTTT
TRBJ1-4,TRBV30,NA,NA,CAWSVPRDEKLFF,TGTGCCTGGAGTGTACCTCGGGATGAAAAACTGTTTTTT
TRBJ1-5,TRBV2,NA,TRBD1,CASRGQNSNQPQHF,TGTGCCAGCAGGGGACAGAATAGCAATCAGCCCCAGCATTTT
TRBJ1-2,TRBV2,NA,TRBD1,CASRGGQGVSNYGYTF,TGTGCCAGCAGGGGGGGACAGGGCGTTTCGAACTATGGCTACACCTTC
TRBJ1-5,TRBV7-2,NA,TRBD1,CASSLWGQGTDQPQHF,TGTGCCAGCAGCTTGTGGGGACAGGGGACGGATCAGCCCCAGCATTTT
TRBJ1-1,TRBV18,NA,TRBD1,CASSPGQGGMAEAFF,TGTGCCAGCTCACCCGGACAGGGGGGGATGGCTGAAGCTTTCTTT
TRBJ2-3,TRBV3-1/TRBV3-2,many,TRBD2,CASSSALILAGEGGTDTQYF,TGTGCCAGCAGCTCCGCCCTAATTTTAGCGGGAGAAGGCGGCACAGATACGCAGTATTTT
TRBJ2-7,TRBV10-3,NA,TRBD1,CAISTGTGGFEQYF,TGTGCCATCAGTACCGGGACAGGGGGCTTCGAGCAGTACTTC
TRBJ2-5,TRBV27,NA,TRBD2,CASSLSMVAGGQETQYF,TGTGCCAGCAGTTTATCGATGGTAGCGGGGGGCCAAGAGACCCAGTACTTC
TRBJ1-4,TRBV28,NA,TRBD1,CASTRGRDEKLFF,TGTGCCAGCACGAGGGGGCGGGATGAAAAACTGTTTTTT
TRBJ1-1,TRBV29-1,NA,NA,CSVVGSRAEAFF,TGCAGCGTCGTGGGCTCCCGAGCTGAAGCTTTCTTT
TRBJ2-7,TRBV6-6,NA,NA,CASSFSRSYEQYF,TGTGCCAGCAGTTTTTCCCGTTCCTACGAGCAGTACTTC
TRBJ1-3,TRBV2,NA,NA,CASSGSSGNTIYF,TGTGCCAGCAGTGGTAGCTCTGGAAACACCATATATTTT
TRBJ2-7,TRBV9,once,NA,CASSVAAGRSRDEQYF,TGTGCCAGCAGCGTAGCCGCGGGACGGAGCCGGGACGAGCAGTATTTC
TRBJ2-5,TRBV3-1/TRBV3-2,once,TRBD2,CASSHSGEGQETQYF,TGTGCCAGCAGCCACAGCGGGGAAGGGCAAGAGACCCAGTACTTC
TRBJ1-3,TRBV6-5,NA,NA,CASQGQFGNTIYF,TGTGCCAGTCAGGGGCAGTTTGGAAACACCATATATTTT
TRBJ2-7,TRBV18,once,NA,CASSPLKETGQYF,TGTGCCAGCTCACCACTAAAAGAAACCGGGCAGTACTTC
TRBJ2-5,TRBV15,NA,TRBD2,CATSRTSGRQETQYF,TGTGCCACCAGCCGGACTAGCGGGAGGCAAGAGACCCAGTACTTC
TRBJ1-5,TRBV25-1,NA,TRBD1,CASSIPGQNQPQHF,TGTGCCAGCAGCATACCGGGACAGAATCAGCCCCAGCATTTT
TRBJ2-7,TRBV24-1,NA,NA,CATKAGLYEQYF,TGTGCCACCAAGGCAGGACTCTACGAGCAGTACTTC
TRBJ1-1,TRBV14,once,NA,CASSLGYWEGGTEAFF,TGTGCCAGCAGCCTGGGATACTGGGAGGGTGGCACTGAAGCTTTCTTT
TRBJ2-7,TRBV7-2,NA,NA,CASNPQAGYSYEQYF,TGTGCCAGCAACCCCCAAGCGGGTTACTCCTACGAGCAGTACTTC
TRBJ1-4,TRBV5-8,NA,TRBD1,CASSRGQFNEKLFF,TGTGCCAGCAGCAGGGGACAGTTTAATGAAAAACTGTTTTTT
TRBJ1-2,TRBV7-2,NA,TRBD1,CASSLDGTVGYGYTF,TGTGCCAGCAGCTTAGATGGGACAGTCGGCTATGGCTACACCTTC